This section outlines one T cell receptor beta chain sequence together with its context. Its antigen is currently unknown. The source of the sample is a study of OX40 agonist ivuxolimab in advanced cancers. Study background: As their treatment, patients were administered ivuxolimab, an agonistic anti-OX40 (CD134) antibody. Administration of intravenous ivuxolimab to patients occurred every 2 weeks at 0.01 to 10 mg/kg. Under the entry rules, prior anti-PD-1, anti-PD-L1 or anti-CTLA-4 therapy was allowed, and roughly 41% had some. Study-wide points: Averaged across samples, CD8+ T cells carried more expanded clones than CD4+ did.

Germline CDR1 is SGHRS and CDR2 is YFSETQ. Trimming pared 3 bases from V and 5 bases from J, leaving 17 bases between. CDR3 length: 15 amino acids. TCRdb's table, derived via immunoSEQ multiplex PCR, lists solely in-frame clones and lacks some. The repertoire holds roughly 60,000 clones, with roughly 89% as singletons. This receptor was taken from an adult with an advanced solid tumor such as melanoma, head and neck, liver or kidney cancer. Sequencing was performed on CD4+ or CD8+ T cells sorted from blood, taken in a trial of the OX40 agonist ivuxolimab. The V call is TRBV5-1, the J call TRBJ2-5; D might be TRBD1 (5 bases). CDR3 bases: TGCGCCAGCAGCTACAATGGGGCGCCTCGGGAGACCCAGTACTTC. It translates to CASSYNGAPRETQYF.